This T cell receptor beta chain derives from a study of blood T cell repertoires in COVID-19 (dated by TCRdb to the early 2020s). Describing the broader study: Collaborator samples came from the United States, Italy and Spain and covered acute and convalescent phases of COVID-19. The material from the prospective study consisted of cDNA or gDNA derived from T cells, B-cell-depleted T cells, or PBMCs. Deeply sampled blood TCRbeta repertoires from subjects exposed to, actively infected with, or recovered from COVID-19 were included in the dataset. The repertoires were released in a freely available public database intended as a resource for research on the immune response to SARS-CoV-2. Samples were obtained from the ongoing ImmuneRACE study (first 160 participants) and from 1,254 subjects provided by 6 global collaborators. Nearly every sample came with metadata listing a de-identified subject ID, COVID-19 status, age in years and sex. Where available, HLA class I and class II types were obtained from metadata supplied by the sample provider rather than from assay-based typing.

The table lists this clone with a count of one. No antigen is known for it. One base away there is no much larger clone; base qualities are not given. Whole blood was collected in K2EDTA tubes by collaborating institutions according to the institutions' own protocols. For TCRbeta analysis, collaborator samples were shipped as frozen whole blood, as isolated PBMCs, or as DNA extracted from either sample type. The research as a whole found: The quantity of clinical and demographic metadata differed by source and by participant and was supplied without curation.

TCRbeta CDR3 regions were amplified from genomic DNA using the immunoSEQ Assay, a bias-controlled multiplex PCR. The authors' analysis ran thus. The number of nucleated cells in each sample was estimated from the amplification of reference gene primers within the assay. To quantify the absolute abundance of each unique TCRbeta CDR3 rearrangement, sequence reads were collapsed and filtered. For each sample, productive Simpson clonality was calculated as the square root of Simpson's diversity index over productive rearrangements. Imported from immuneACCESS, the table was reduced by TCRdb to in-frame sequences with V and J called. These copies leave out some clones; in studies compared against another copy, an unresolved V gene accounts for under half, and the cause of the remainder is not known. V and J calls and clone size come straight from that table; D and trimming were deduced from the DNA. The sample has some 130,000 clones on record, roughly 69% of them singletons. Clones ranked in the top ten supply 1.5% to 2% of the sample.

Sequences were obtained from peripheral blood. The clonotype was recovered from a woman in her 70s with acute or convalescent COVID-19.

The CDR3 amino acid sequence is: CASSLAPGQGSEQYF. At the DNA level, the sequence is TGTGCCAGCAGCTTAGCCCCGGGACAGGGAAGCGAGCAGTACTTC. Rearrangement joined TRBV7-6 to TRBJ2-7; a stretch of 9 junction bases matches TRBD1. Reading the germline V gene gives CDR1 SGHVS and CDR2 FNYEAQ. The CDR3, cysteine through phenylalanine, is 15 amino acids long. Just CDR3 DNA is preserved here, 45 bases in frame from base 1. V and J are trimmed by 0 bases and 6 bases, and the gene matches miss 6 bases of the junction.